This T cell receptor (beta chain) is drawn from a study of T-cell reconstitution after alpha-beta-depleted transplantation in children. Study results and limitations: A year had passed since transplant, and T-cell counts and diversity by then came mostly from newly produced T cells. Several hundred expanded graft clones reportedly supplied alpha-beta T cells about two months after transplant. Surviving thymic progenitors and recipient T cells were the source of high TCRbeta diversity at day 60 in some patients.

For TCRbeta, the library was prepared with unique molecular identifiers. TCRdb reprocessed the PCR reads with MiXCR, giving one entry per CDR3 protein. Among roughly 340,000 distinct CDR3 sequences, around 15% were seen once, and the ten largest hold 35% to 50%. This clonotype has a handful of counts. Its antigen is undetermined. Specimen: PBMCs, mostly from graft donor cells, collected 360 days after TCRalphabeta/CD19-depleted stem cell transplant. This TCR derives from a male patient aged 2-9 years who had a stem cell transplant for acute lymphoblastic leukemia, so the T cells may come from the graft donor.

CDR3 loop: CASSPRTGPNSPLHF. The CDR3 region has the DNA TGCGCCAGCAGCCCCCGGACAGGCCCTAATTCACCCCTCCACTTT. The chain carries TRBV4-3 and TRBJ1-6; the match to TRBD1 covers 7 bases. Germline V gene lookup returns CDR1 LGHNA and CDR2 YSLEER. V shed 4 bases and J 6 bases; nucleotides not matched to a gene: 6. The CDR3 spans 15 residues.